Below, 4 T cell receptor beta chains from the same sample are listed, as sequenced in a study of CD8 T cell repertoires and HIV-1 epitope variants. TCRdb's table, derived via immunoSEQ multiplex PCR, lists solely in-frame clones and lacks some. The table lists about 95,000 clones, more than 65% of them singletons. Sequencing was performed on uncultured baseline CD8+ T cells from peripheral blood mononuclear cells (PBMCs). The receptors were gathered from a male donor with HIV.

This clone was detected a few times. The V call is TRBV11-3, the J call TRBJ2-3; D tentatively fits TRBD1 or TRBD2 (7 bases each). This CDR3 contains 15 residues. CDR1 is SGHNT, CDR2 YENEEA, per germline. Trimming stripped 5 bases from V and 2 bases from J, with 14 bases between. CDR3 region: CASSPGGGSTDTQYF. CDR3 bases: TGTGCCAGCAGCCCAGGGGGGGGATCCACAGATACGCAGTATTTT.

This clone was detected only once. J is TRBJ2-3 and V is TRBV4-2; D unclear. V shed 0 bases and J shed 4 bases, with 14 bases lying between them. From germline, CDR1 is LGHNA and CDR2 YNFKEQ. The CDR3 is 16 amino acids. The CDR3 sequence: CASSQDMAEWADTQYF. DNA of the CDR3: TGTGCCAGCAGCCAAGATATGGCGGAGTGGGCAGATACGCAGTATTTT.

This clone is a singleton in its sample. V usage is TRBV4-2 and J usage is TRBJ2-3, with 7 bases fitting TRBD2. The CDR3 is 15 residues long. V gave up 0 bases and J gave up 2 bases; unmatched junction bases: 2. The germline V gene has CDR1 LGHNA and CDR2 YNFKEQ. The CDR3 is CASSQEGDYTDTQYF. CDR3 sequence (DNA): TGTGCCAGCAGCCAAGAGGGGGACTACACAGATACGCAGTATTTT.

This chain connects TRBV18 to TRBJ2-7, with 7 nucleotides matching TRBD1. The CDR3 is made up of 15 amino acids. Germline CDR1 reads KGHSH; CDR2 reads LQKENI. J was trimmed by 3 bases and V by 3 bases; bases with no gene match: 8. The CDR3 DNA sequence: TGTGCCAGCTCACCTCCGGGACAGAGATACTACGAGCAGTACTTC. Encoded protein: CASSPPGQRYYEQYF.